Listed below are T cell receptor beta chains from one sample, sequenced in a study of blood T cell repertoires in COVID-19. Assay: immunoSEQ multiplex PCR; the TCRdb copy retains only in-frame clones and omits some. The top ten hold about 61% of the sample, which has 30,000 to 35,000 clones, around 87% seen once. The sample comprised peripheral blood. All receptors derive from a man between 65 and 79 years old with acute or convalescent COVID-19. Both conserved end residues are part of each CDR3. Each record gives: V gene, clone size, D gene, J gene, CDR3 DNA, CDR3 protein. A D gene is named only where the DNA matches it firmly. The size of a clone is reported for some rows only, either as once, few or many, or as a class for expanded clones.

TRBV3-1/TRBV3-2	once	TRBD2	TRBJ2-5	TGTGCCAGCAGCCAAGATCGCGGGGGAGAGACCCAGTACTTC	CASSQDRGGETQYF
TRBV5-6	.	TRBD1	TRBJ2-7	TGTGCCAGCATCGGACAGGGACTCTACGAGCAGTACTTC	CASIGQGLYEQYF
TRBV2	.	TRBD2	TRBJ2-2	TGTGCCAGCAGCACTAGCGTAAGCACCGGGGAGCTGTTTTTT	CASSTSVSTGELFF
TRBV7-9	.	.	TRBJ2-3	TGTGCCAGCAGCCCACTCGGGGATACGCAGTATTTT	CASSPLGDTQYF
TRBV28	.	.	TRBJ1-4	TGTGCCACCCTAATGTATGAAAAACTGTTTTTT	CATLMYEKLFF
TRBV7-8	few	.	TRBJ2-7	TGTGCCAGCAGGGTTGGACAGTACTACGAGCAGTACTTC	CASRVGQYYEQYF
TRBV27	.	.	TRBJ2-7	TGTGCCAGCAGTTTAATGGTAGACTCCTACGAGCAGTACTTC	CASSLMVDSYEQYF
TRBV4-2	.	.	TRBJ1-4	TGTGCCAGCAGCCAAGATCGAGGCGCAACTAATGAAAAACTGTTTTTT	CASSQDRGATNEKLFF
TRBV28	.	.	TRBJ1-2	TGTGCCAGCAGGACCCCAGGCCCCGGCTATGGCTACACCTTC	CASRTPGPGYGYTF
TRBV27	.	TRBD1	TRBJ1-1	TGTGCCAGCAGAAGACAGGGCGTGAACACTGAAGCTTTCTTT	CASRRQGVNTEAFF
TRBV6-6	once	.	TRBJ2-1	TGTGCCAGCAGTTACGGGGGCGCGGAGCAGTTCTTC	CASSYGGAEQFF
TRBV4-3	.	.	TRBJ1-2	TGCGCCAGCAGCCAAAATCTCTTTGCTCAGATAAACTACACCTTC	CASSQNLFAQINYTF
TRBV18	.	TRBD1	TRBJ2-5	TGTGCCAGCTCACCACAGACAGGGAACAGAGAGACCCAGTACTTC	CASSPQTGNRETQYF
TRBV30	once	TRBD1	TRBJ1-4	TGTGCCTGGAGCCCCAGGGGGGCAGGGGAAAAACTGTTTTTT	CAWSPRGAGEKLFF
TRBV10-1	.	TRBD1	TRBJ2-3	TGCGCCAGCAGTGAGTCCTCACCGGGACAGGGACTAGATACGCAGTATTTT	CASSESSPGQGLDTQYF
TRBV5-1	.	TRBD1	TRBJ1-1	TGCGCCAGCAGCCGACCGGGACAGGCTTCTTACACTGAAGCTTTCTTT	CASSRPGQASYTEAFF
TRBV5-4	.	.	TRBJ2-6	TGTGCCAGCACAATCCGGGGGGCCAACGTCCTGACTTTC	CASTIRGANVLTF
TRBV7-3	.	.	TRBJ2-5	TGTGCCAGCAGCCGGGGAGCGTGGGGGACCCAGTACTTC	CASSRGAWGTQYF
TRBV6-5	.	TRBD1	TRBJ1-1	TGTGCCAGCAGCAGCGGGACAGGGCTTGAAGCTTTCTTT	CASSSGTGLEAFF
TRBV27	.	TRBD2	TRBJ2-7	TGTGCCAGCAGTTTTACTAGCGGGAGCGGCGAGCAGTACTTC	CASSFTSGSGEQYF
TRBV28	.	.	TRBJ1-2	TGTGCCGCCCTTTACCGGTTGATCTACACCTTC	CAALYRLIYTF
TRBV7-2	.	.	TRBJ2-5	TGTGCCAGCAGCTTAGCGCCCCAGTCCTCGACCCAGTACTTC	CASSLAPQSSTQYF
TRBV7-3	once	.	TRBJ1-4	TGTGCCAGCAGCCTACAGGGCGTTAGTGAAAAACTGTTTTTT	CASSLQGVSEKLFF
TRBV18	.	TRBD1	TRBJ1-2	TGTGCCAGCTCACTGACGACAGGGACCCACTATGGCTACACCTTC	CASSLTTGTHYGYTF
TRBV6-5	.	.	TRBJ1-5	TGTGCCAGCAAAGGAGGGGAGCATCAGCCCCAGCATTTT	CASKGGEHQPQHF
TRBV4-3	.	.	TRBJ1-2	TGCGCCAGCAGCCAAGTAATCCCTCCGGGTGGCTACACCTTC	CASSQVIPPGGYTF
TRBV9	few	TRBD1	TRBJ1-1	TGTGCCAGCGGGGACAGGTTAAACACTGAAGCTTTCTTT	CASGDRLNTEAFF
TRBV2	.	TRBD2	TRBJ2-6	TGTGCCAGCACTAAACGGGGGGCTGGGGCCAACGTCCTGACTTTC	CASTKRGAGANVLTF
TRBV24-1	few	TRBD1	TRBJ1-3	TGTGCCACCAGTCCGGGACAGGGGTCCTCTGGAAACACCATATATTTT	CATSPGQGSSGNTIYF
TRBV29-1	.	TRBD1	TRBJ1-1	TGCAGCGTTGCCCGACCGGGACAGGGATTCATCATGAACACTGAAGCTTTCTTT	CSVARPGQGFIMNTEAFF
TRBV7-3	.	.	TRBJ2-5	TGTGCCAGCAGCTTCGGCGCGGAGGCGGAGACCCAGTACTTC	CASSFGAEAETQYF
TRBV19	.	TRBD2	TRBJ2-7	TGTGCCAGTAGCCAGAAGCGGGAGGGGTCCTACGAGCAGTACTTC	CASSQKREGSYEQYF
TRBV18	.	.	TRBJ1-1	TGTGCCAGCTCACAATCAGGGTACTCCACTGAAGCTTTCTTT	CASSQSGYSTEAFF
TRBV5-1	.	.	TRBJ2-3	TGCGCCAGCAGCTCCTTTAGGGCGGGGGCTAATTCAGATACGCAGTATTTT	CASSSFRAGANSDTQYF
TRBV11-2	few	TRBD1	TRBJ1-2	TGTGCCAGCAGCTTAAGGCGGACAGGGGGGGACTATGGCTACACCTTC	CASSLRRTGGDYGYTF
TRBV6-6	.	.	TRBJ1-3	TGTGCCAGCAGTTCCTCCTCCACCATATATTTT	CASSSSSTIYF